The T cell receptor (beta chain) described here comes from a study of OX40 agonist ivuxolimab in advanced cancers. Overall study context: In this cohort, patients received ivuxolimab, an agonistic anti-OX40 (CD134) antibody.

A remark on this clone: Antigen unknown.

Produced via immunoSEQ multiplex PCR; TCRdb's table is partial and in-frame only. The sample contains 65,000 to 100,000 clones, just over 85% of which appear only once. The study's findings and limits: There was clonal expansion of CD4+ and CD8+ blood T cells by week 6 at 0.1 to 3.0 mg/kg. Averaged across samples, CD8+ T cells carried more expanded clones than CD4+ did.

The germline V and J ends were trimmed by 5 bases and 10 bases, with 11 bases remaining between them. The CDR3 covers 12 residues. Germline V gives CDR1 SGHNT, CDR2 YENEEA. The receptor's source is an adult with an advanced solid tumor such as melanoma, head and neck, liver or kidney cancer. The sequences come from CD4+ or CD8+ T cells sorted from blood, collected in a trial of the OX40 agonist ivuxolimab. This chain connects TRBV11-3 to TRBJ2-2; perhaps D is TRBD1 or TRBD2 (7 bases each). In DNA, the CDR3 is TGTGCCAGCAGCCAGGGGGGGGAGGAGCTGTTTTTT. This gives the protein CASSQGGEELFF. Using reference TRBV11-3 and TRBJ2-2 for the parts outside the CDR3, the full variable domain is EAGVVQSPRYKIIEKKQPVAFWCNPISGHNTLYWYLQNLGQGPELLIRYENEEAVDDSQLPKDRFSAERLKGVDSTLKIQPAELGDSAVYLCASSQGGEELFFGEGSRLTVL.